The text below deals with one T cell receptor beta chain. Mismatch with germline at one junction end may stem from a read error. The CDR3 is 17 amino acids. Germline values: CDR1 GTSNPN, CDR2 SVGIG (reference sequence). This specimen belongs to a study of T-cell reconstitution after alpha-beta-depleted transplantation in children. During its preparation, the TCRbeta library received unique molecular identifiers. TCRdb called the PCR reads again in MiXCR, with one record for every CDR3 protein. This sample has about 500,000 distinct CDR3 sequences, with approximately 30% found just once. The V gene is TRBV30, the J gene TRBJ2-5; 11 bases line up with TRBD2. The receptor comes from a human donor who donated a stem cell graft to a child with aplastic anemia. The starting material was PBMCs from the stem cell graft donor, obtained from the stem cell graft. The CDR3 coding sequence is TGTCCCTGGAGTCCCGAGGCGGGACTAGCGGAACAAGAGACCCAGTACTTC. Protein sequence: CPWSPEAGLAEQETQYF.